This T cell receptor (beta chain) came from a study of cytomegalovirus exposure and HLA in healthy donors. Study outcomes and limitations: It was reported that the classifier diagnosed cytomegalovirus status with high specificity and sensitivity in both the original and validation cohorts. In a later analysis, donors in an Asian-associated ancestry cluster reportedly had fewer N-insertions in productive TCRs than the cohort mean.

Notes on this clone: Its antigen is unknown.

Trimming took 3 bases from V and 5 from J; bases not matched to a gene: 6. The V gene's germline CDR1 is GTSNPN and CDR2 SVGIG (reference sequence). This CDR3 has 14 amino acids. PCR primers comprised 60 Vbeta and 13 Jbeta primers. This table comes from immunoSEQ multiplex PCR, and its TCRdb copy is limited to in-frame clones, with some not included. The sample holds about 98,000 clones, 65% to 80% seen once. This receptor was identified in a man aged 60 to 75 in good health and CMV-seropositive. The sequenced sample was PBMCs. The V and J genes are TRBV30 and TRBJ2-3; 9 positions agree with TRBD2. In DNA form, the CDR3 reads TGTGCCTGGAGAAGACTAGCGGCGGGAGATACGCAGTATTTT. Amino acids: CAWRRLAAGDTQYF.